This TCR beta chain appears in the sequencing data of a study of T cell repertoires in cytomegalovirus infection. As to this clonotype: At one end the junction does not follow the germline gene, possibly because of a read error.

TCRdb independently ran MiXCR on the reads; one entry per CDR3 protein. The repertoire holds 310,000 or so distinct CDR3 sequences, with roughly 15% as singletons. The CDR3 contains 14 residues. The V and J genes are TRBV5-3 and TRBJ2-5, with D uncertain. TRBV5-3 is filed as an ORF, its function uncertain. The TCR sequence derives from a human donor in good health (CMV status not recorded). Some clones in this sample may be carry-over from other donors' samples. Sample: PBMCs. CDR3 loop: CASSLRSSAETQYF. DNA of the CDR3: TGTGCCAGCAGCTTGCGGTCCTCCGCAGAGACCCAGTACTTC.